These 14 T cell receptor beta chains came from one sample sequenced in a study of T cell repertoires in cytomegalovirus infection. TCRdb reanalysed the reads using MiXCR and keeps one entry per CDR3 protein. Of around 490,000 distinct CDR3 sequences in the sample, more than 20% are singletons; the top ten hold approximately 13%. Sequencing was performed on PBMCs. The origin of the receptors is a human donor in good health (CMV status not recorded). Some clones in this sample may be carry-over from other donors' samples.

The rearrangement joins TRBV7-9 to TRBJ2-1, with 9 bases that match TRBD2. This CDR3 spans 17 amino acids. The J segment lost 0 bases and the V segment lost 5 bases, leaving 8 bases of the junction unmatched. Germline CDR1 is SEHNR and CDR2 is FQNEAQ (reference sequence). The CDR3 here is CASSTGQAGGSYNEQFF. CDR3 nucleotides: TGTGCCAGCAGCACTGGTCAAGCGGGAGGCTCCTACAATGAGCAGTTCTTC.

This clonotype came up many times. The gene calls are TRBV7-2 and TRBJ1-5, with D possibly being TRBD1 (5 bases). There are 15 residues in the CDR3. The germline V and J ends were trimmed by 5 bases and 0 bases, with 11 bases remaining between them. Germline V lookup: CDR1 SGHTA, CDR2 FQGNSA. The DNA of the CDR3 is TGTGCCAGCAGCCCCCGGGGGGGTAGCAATCAGCCCCAGCATTTT. Amino acid sequence: CASSPRGGSNQPQHF. The variable domain in full, with the rest retrieved from reference TRBV7-2 and TRBJ1-5, is GAGVSQSPSNKVTEKGKDVELRCDPISGHTALYWYRQSLGQGLEFLIYFQGNSAPDKSGLPSDRFSAERTGGSVSTLTIQRTQQEDSAVYLCASSPRGGSNQPQHFGDGTRLSIL.

This clonotype was counted a few times. The rearrangement links TRBV19 to TRBJ1-2; D might be TRBD1 (5 bases). This CDR3 has 12 amino acids. V was shortened by 7 bases and J by 3 bases, with 9 bases between the two germline ends. Germline-derived CDR1 and CDR2 are LNHDA and SQIVND (reference sequence). The CDR3 spells CASTSTDYGYTF. The CDR3 region has the DNA TGTGCCAGTACCTCGACAGACTATGGCTACACCTTC.

This clonotype was seen only a few times. The CDR3 DNA reads TGTGCCAGCAGCTTAGGTGACATCGGAAACACCATATATTTT. Its protein product is CASSLGDIGNTIYF. The chain links TRBV11-1 to TRBJ1-3; D is uncertain. V lost 1 base and J 4 bases, leaving 8 bases between the germline ends. Germline CDR1 and CDR2: SGHAT and FQDESV (reference sequence). This CDR3 has 14 residues. The full variable domain, in which reference TRBV11-1 and TRBJ1-3 provide the parts outside the CDR3, is EAEVAQSPRYKITEKSQAVAFWCDPISGHATLYWYRQILGQGPELLVQFQDESVVDDSQLPKDRFSAERLKGVDSTLKIQPAELGDSAMYLCASSLGDIGNTIYFGEGSWLTVV.

This chain links TRBV19 with TRBJ2-3; 9 bases fit TRBD2. CDR1 is LNHDA and CDR2 is SQIVND in the germline V gene (reference sequence). The ends lost 6 bases at V and 6 bases at J; junction bases unmatched: 13. The CDR3 length is 16 residues. The CDR3 loop is CASRGRTSDSLDTQYF. CDR3 DNA: TGTGCCAGTAGGGGAAGGACTAGCGATTCACTGGATACGCAGTATTTT.

The chain joins TRBV6-6 to TRBJ1-3; the D gene is possibly TRBD1 (5 bases). Germline V gene lookup returns CDR1 MNHNY and CDR2 SVGAGI (reference sequence). The V end was cut by 6 bases, the J end by 0 bases, with 12 bases between. The CDR3 covers 15 residues. The CDR3 coding sequence is TGTGCCAGCAGGGCCGACAGTCACTCTGGAAACACCATATATTTT. Translating gives CASRADSHSGNTIYF.

This clonotype was found a few times. J is TRBJ2-7 and V is TRBV11-2, with a tentative D call TRBD2 (6 bases). The V and J ends lost 5 bases and 4 bases respectively, with 18 bases between them. Germline assignment: CDR1 SGHAT and CDR2 FQNNGV. There are 15 residues in the CDR3. CDR3 sequence: CASSQDPGLGYEQYF. DNA of the CDR3: TGTGCCAGCAGCCAGGATCCGGGACTGGGATACGAGCAGTACTTC.

This clonotype was observed a few times. The CDR3 protein is CASSYSVEGAEAFF. The CDR3 nucleotides read TGTGCCAGCAGTTACTCTGTGGAAGGCGCTGAAGCTTTCTTT. V is TRBV6-5 and J is TRBJ1-1; D remains unclear. Germline V gives CDR1 MNHEY, CDR2 SVGAGI. The CDR3 runs 14 residues. Deletions cut 0 bases from V and 6 bases from J, with 11 bases between.

This chain connects TRBV2 to TRBJ1-3; 8 nucleotides line up with TRBD1. Germline values: CDR1 SNHLY, CDR2 FYNNEI. Trimming took 4 bases from V and 0 from J; bases not matched to a gene: 8. The CDR3 is made up of 17 amino acids. DNA of the CDR3: TGTGCCAGCAGTGTCCCCGCCGGGACAGGCTCTGGAAACACCATATATTTT. Its protein is CASSVPAGTGSGNTIYF.

This clonotype was detected only a few times. V and J are TRBV6-6 and TRBJ2-1, with 12 bases lining up with TRBD2. The V and J ends lost 5 bases and 6 bases, in that order; junction bases with no gene match: 5. CDR1 is MNHNY and CDR2 is SVGAGI in the germline V gene (reference sequence). This CDR3 has 15 residues. The CDR3 DNA sequence: TGTGCCAGCAGTACCCCTAGCGGGAGGGCCAATGAGCAGTTCTTC. Encoded protein: CASSTPSGRANEQFF.

This sequence joins TRBV24-1 and TRBJ2-1, with 8 bases aligning to TRBD2. This CDR3 comprises 15 residues. Germline V gene lookup returns CDR1 KGHDR and CDR2 SFDVKD. J lost 3 bases, V lost 4 bases, and 4 bases had no gene match. CDR3 sequence: CATSDGLASYNEQFF. The CDR3 DNA reads TGTGCCACCAGTGACGGACTAGCCAGCTACAATGAGCAGTTCTTC.

The rearrangement joins TRBV12-3 or TRBV12-4 to TRBJ1-5; unclear D gene. The V gene lost 3 bases and the J gene lost 3 bases, with 15 bases spanning the gap. The CDR3 consists of 16 residues. CDR3 region: CASSFSPPRFNQPQHF. CDR3 nucleotides: TGTGCCAGCAGTTTCTCCCCCCCCCGGTTCAATCAGCCCCAGCATTTT.

This clonotype was detected many times. V and J are TRBV2 and TRBJ2-7, with D maybe TRBD2 (6 bases). The CDR3 sequence is 13 residues long. V lost 7 bases and J 9 bases, leaving 19 bases between the germline ends. Germline loops: CDR1 SNHLY, CDR2 FYNNEI. In DNA, the CDR3 is TGTGCCAGCAAAATGGAGGGAATCCTGGTGCAGTACGTC. Its protein product is CASKMEGILVQYV.

The V and J genes are TRBV7-9 and TRBJ2-7, with D possibly being TRBD2 (5 bases). Trimming removed 5 bases at V and 2 bases at J, with 13 bases between. CDR1 is SEHNR, CDR2 FQNEAQ, per germline (reference sequence). The CDR3 totals 14 residues. The CDR3 DNA reads as TGTGCCAGCAGCGCGAAAAGCGGCCCCTACGAGCAGTACGTC. This codes for CASSAKSGPYEQYV.